The next 14 T cell receptor beta chains were all read from a single sample in a study of identical twins. TCRdb itself ran the 5' RACE reads through MiXCR, one entry per CDR3 protein. The sample lists some 600,000 distinct CDR3 sequences, roughly 7.1% occurring once. In addition, the sample was reused for a study of yellow fever vaccine responses in identical twins.

Specimen: PBMCs. The receptors were sampled from a woman younger than 30 in good health.

Only a few counts were recorded for this clonotype. The chain links TRBV5-1 to TRBJ2-5; tentatively, D is TRBD2 (5 bases). With 4 bases removed from V and 5 bases from J, the gap between germline ends came to 18 bases. The germline V gene has CDR1 SGHRS and CDR2 YFSETQ. The CDR3 runs to 15 residues. The CDR3, as DNA: TGCGCCAGCAGCAAAATTAGCGCGGTCCGTGAGACCCAGTACTTC. As protein: CASSKISAVRETQYF.

Many counts were recorded for this clonotype. The chain recombines TRBV10-3 with TRBJ2-2; 9 bases agree with TRBD1. Germline CDR1 is ENHRY and CDR2 is SYGVKD. CDR3 length equals 19 residues. Germline trimming cut 0 bases from V and 4 bases from J; bases unmatched to any gene: 12. The CDR3 sequence: CAISESSTGGLSPTGELFF. CDR3 sequence (DNA): TGTGCCATCAGTGAGTCATCAACAGGGGGCTTGAGTCCCACCGGGGAGCTGTTTTTT.

This clonotype showed up many times. This chain joins TRBV12-3 or TRBV12-4 and TRBJ2-1; D is perhaps TRBD2 (7 bases). The length of the CDR3 is 15 residues. V was shortened by 6 bases and J by 4 bases, with 16 bases between the two germline ends. As DNA, the CDR3 is TGTGCCAGCAGCCCTTCTGGGGGGGCTTACAATGAGCAGTTCTTC. Protein sequence: CASSPSGGAYNEQFF.

This clonotype has a handful of counts. V and J are TRBV29-1 and TRBJ1-5; the D is unclear. CDR1 and CDR2 from the germline V gene are SQVTM and ANQGSEA. Trimming took 4 bases from V and 0 from J, leaving 4 bases between them. CDR3 length equals 12 residues. In nucleotides, the CDR3 is TGCAGCGTTGGTTATAGCAATCAGCCCCAGCATTTT. Its protein product is CSVGYSNQPQHF.

The chain recombines TRBV18 with TRBJ2-7; 9 bases are a match to TRBD1. The J segment lost 5 bases and the V segment lost 0 bases, leaving 2 bases of the junction unmatched. The CDR3 covers 14 residues. Per germline, CDR1 KGHSH and CDR2 LQKENI. The CDR3 region is CASSPPGTGHEQYF. The CDR3 DNA reads as TGTGCCAGCTCACCACCCGGGACAGGGCACGAGCAGTACTTC.

This clonotype was seen ten or more times. V is TRBV10-3 and J is TRBJ2-7; 7 nucleotides agree with TRBD2. CDR1 and CDR2 from the germline V gene are ENHRY and SYGVKD. The V gene end was trimmed by 8 bases and the J gene end by 0 bases; junction bases not matched to a gene: 4. The CDR3 contains 13 residues. DNA of the CDR3: TGTGCCATCTGGCCGGGGGGCTCCTACGAGCAGTACGTC. Translation gives CAIWPGGSYEQYV.

The chain recombines TRBV3-1 with TRBJ2-2, with no clear D. Trimming took 3 bases from V and 7 from J, leaving 12 bases between them. Germline V CDR1 and CDR2: LGHDT, YNNKEL (reference sequence). The CDR3 spans 14 residues. This chain's CDR3 is CASSHLDSSGELFF. The CDR3 DNA sequence: TGTGCCAGCAGCCATCTAGACTCGAGCGGGGAGCTGTTTTTT.

This clonotype was found a few times. The chain employs TRBV20-1 and TRBJ1-1; TRBD1 aligns across 11 bases. Looked up from germline, CDR1 is DFQATT and CDR2 is SNEGSKA (reference sequence). The CDR3 loop spans 16 amino acids. V was pared by 6 bases and J by 0 bases, with 9 bases of the junction left unmatched. CDR3 loop: CSAPLDRGRMNTEAFF. The CDR3 DNA sequence: TGCAGTGCCCCCCTGGACAGGGGGCGGATGAACACTGAAGCTTTCTTT.

This clonotype was counted ten times or more. The gene calls are TRBV12-3 or TRBV12-4 and TRBJ2-5; TRBD2 agrees at 9 bases. The CDR3 covers 13 residues. The J segment lost 5 bases and the V segment lost 6 bases, leaving 4 bases of the junction unmatched. Written as DNA, the CDR3 is TGTGCCAGCAGGATAGCGGGGGATGAGACCCAGTACTTC. Translated, it gives CASRIAGDETQYF.

In this sample, this clonotype turned up many times. The chain uses TRBV20-1 and TRBJ1-5, with D uncertain. CDR3 length equals 13 residues. CDR1 is DFQATT and CDR2 is SNEGSKA in the germline V gene (reference sequence). Trimming took off 3 bases at V and 2 bases at J, with 8 bases between the two ends. CDR3 region: CSASGIGNQPQHF. CDR3 DNA sequence: TGCAGTGCTAGTGGCATAGGCAATCAGCCCCAGCATTTT.

The chain is built from TRBV10-1 and TRBJ1-1; D is undetermined. Germline CDR1 and CDR2: WNHNN and SYGVQD (reference sequence). The CDR3 length is 15 residues. V dropped 3 bases and J dropped 5 bases, with 16 bases sitting between them. This CDR3 reads CASSEDPLGRTEAFF. In DNA, the CDR3 is TGCGCCAGCAGTGAAGACCCACTCGGTAGAACTGAAGCTTTCTTT.

CDR3 nucleotides: TGTGCCAGCAGTTTAGGGGAGGGCTACGAGCAGTACGTC. Its protein is CASSLGEGYEQYV. The V gene is TRBV12-3 or TRBV12-4, the J gene TRBJ2-7, with TRBD2 matching over 7 bases. The trim removed 1 base at V and 3 bases at J, leaving 0 bases unmatched. The CDR3 has 13 residues.

The chain uses TRBV10-3 and TRBJ2-3; 8 positions agree with TRBD1. Germline CDR1 ENHRY, CDR2 SYGVKD. The trim removed 6 bases at V and 4 bases at J, leaving 6 bases unmatched. The CDR3 has 14 amino acids. CDR3 sequence reads: CAISATGVADTQYF. CDR3 bases: TGTGCCATCAGCGCGACAGGGGTGGCAGATACGCAGTATTTT.

The chain uses TRBV14 and TRBJ2-7, with TRBD2 identical over 8 bases. This CDR3 has 18 amino acids. The V segment lost 4 bases and the J segment 3 bases; nucleotides outside the gene matches: 17. CDR1 is SGHDN, CDR2 FVKESK, per germline. The DNA of the CDR3 is TGTGCCAGCAGCCGAGCTACTAGCGGAAGTGGACTTGACTACGAGCAGTACTTC. Translated: CASSRATSGSGLDYEQYF.